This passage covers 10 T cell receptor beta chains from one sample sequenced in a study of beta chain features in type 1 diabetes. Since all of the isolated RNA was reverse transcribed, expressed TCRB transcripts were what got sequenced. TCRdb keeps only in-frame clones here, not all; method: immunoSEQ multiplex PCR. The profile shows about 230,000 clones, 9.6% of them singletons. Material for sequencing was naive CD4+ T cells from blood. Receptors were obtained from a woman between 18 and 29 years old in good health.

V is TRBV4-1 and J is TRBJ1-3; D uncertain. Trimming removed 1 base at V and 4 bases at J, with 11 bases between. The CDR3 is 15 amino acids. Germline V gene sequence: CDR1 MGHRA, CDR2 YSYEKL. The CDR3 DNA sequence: TGCGCCAGCAGCCAAGGGCCTACGAGGGGAAACACCATATATTTT. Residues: CASSQGPTRGNTIYF.

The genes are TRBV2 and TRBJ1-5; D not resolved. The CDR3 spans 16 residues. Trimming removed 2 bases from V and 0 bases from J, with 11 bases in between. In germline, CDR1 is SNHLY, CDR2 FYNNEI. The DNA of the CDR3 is TGTGCCAGCAGTGAAAAGACGGAGGGTAGCAATCAGCCCCAGCATTTT. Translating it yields CASSEKTEGSNQPQHF. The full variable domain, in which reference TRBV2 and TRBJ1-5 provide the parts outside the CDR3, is EPEVTQTPSHQVTQMGQEVILRCVPISNHLYFYWYRQILGQKVEFLVSFYNNEISEKSEIFDDQFSVERPDGSNFTLKIRSTKLEDSAMYFCASSEKTEGSNQPQHFGDGTRLSIL.

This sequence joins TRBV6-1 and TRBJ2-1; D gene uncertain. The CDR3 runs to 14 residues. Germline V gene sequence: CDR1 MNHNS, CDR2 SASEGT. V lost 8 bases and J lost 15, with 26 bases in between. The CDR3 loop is CASVILQSNPEMFF. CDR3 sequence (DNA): TGTGCCAGCGTAATCCTCCAATCGAACCCCGAGATGTTCTTC.

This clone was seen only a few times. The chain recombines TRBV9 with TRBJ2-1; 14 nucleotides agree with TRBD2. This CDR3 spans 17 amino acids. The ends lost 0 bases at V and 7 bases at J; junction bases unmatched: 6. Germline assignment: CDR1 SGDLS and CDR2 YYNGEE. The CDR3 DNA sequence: TGTGCCAGCAGCGTAGCTCCGGGACTAGCGGGAGTAAATGAGCAGTTCTTC. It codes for CASSVAPGLAGVNEQFF.

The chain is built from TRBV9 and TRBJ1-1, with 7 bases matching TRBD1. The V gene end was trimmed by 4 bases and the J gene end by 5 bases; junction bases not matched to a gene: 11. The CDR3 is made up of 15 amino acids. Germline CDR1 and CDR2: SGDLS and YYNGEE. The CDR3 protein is CASSPRQGMGTEAFF. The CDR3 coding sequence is TGTGCCAGCAGCCCCCGACAGGGAATGGGGACTGAAGCTTTCTTT.

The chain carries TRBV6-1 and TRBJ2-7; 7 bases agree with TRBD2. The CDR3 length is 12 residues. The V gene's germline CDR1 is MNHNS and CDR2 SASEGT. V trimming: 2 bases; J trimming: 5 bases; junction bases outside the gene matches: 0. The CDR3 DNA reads TGTGCCAGCAGTGAACGGGGGGACGAGCAGTACTTC. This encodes CASSERGDEQYF.

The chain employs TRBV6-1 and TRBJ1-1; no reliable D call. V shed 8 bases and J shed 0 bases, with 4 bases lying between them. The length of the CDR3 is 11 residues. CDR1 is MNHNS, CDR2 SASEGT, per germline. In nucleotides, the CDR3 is TGTGCCAGCTACATGAACACTGAAGCTTTCTTT. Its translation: CASYMNTEAFF.

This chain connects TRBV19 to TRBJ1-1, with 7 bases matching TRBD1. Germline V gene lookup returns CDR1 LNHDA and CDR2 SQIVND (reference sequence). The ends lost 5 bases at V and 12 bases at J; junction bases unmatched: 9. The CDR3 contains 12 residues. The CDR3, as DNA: TGTGCCAGTAGTCAAACAGGGGTAGTCACTTTCTTT. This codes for CASSQTGVVTFF.

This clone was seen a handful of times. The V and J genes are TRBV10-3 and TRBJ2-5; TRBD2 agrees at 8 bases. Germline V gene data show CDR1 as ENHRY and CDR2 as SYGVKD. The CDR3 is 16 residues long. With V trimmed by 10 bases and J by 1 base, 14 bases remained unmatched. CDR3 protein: CATGGAANKIQETQYF. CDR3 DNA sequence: TGTGCCACCGGGGGGGCGGCTAATAAAATCCAAGAGACCCAGTACTTC.

The CDR3 sequence is CASSSNRVGVTQYF. CDR3 DNA sequence: TGTGCCAGCAGCTCAAACAGGGTTGGGGTGACCCAGTACTTC. The V gene is TRBV7-8, the J gene TRBJ2-5; D is perhaps TRBD1 (6 bases). The V end was cut by 4 bases, the J end by 7 bases, with 16 bases between. CDR1 is SGHVS and CDR2 is FQNEAQ in the germline V gene. The CDR3 has 14 amino acids.